One and the same sample provided the 23 T cell receptor beta chains below, sequenced in a study of blood T cell repertoires in COVID-19. The repertoire was sequenced with immunoSEQ multiplex PCR; TCRdb's copy has only in-frame clones and lacks some. Found here are about 90,000 clones, 70% to 90% of them singletons; the top ten hold under 2%. What was sequenced was peripheral blood. These receptor sequences come from a man at least 80 years old with acute or convalescent COVID-19.

The rearrangement links TRBV28 to TRBJ2-5; the D is unclear. This CDR3 comprises 11 residues. CDR1 is MDHEN and CDR2 is SYDVKM in the germline V gene. V lost 6 bases to trimming and J lost 3 bases, with 5 bases between them. The CDR3 sequence is CASSVEETQYF. The CDR3 coding sequence is TGTGCCAGCAGCGTAGAAGAGACCCAGTACTTC.

V gene TRBV19 combines with J gene TRBJ1-2; no clear D. V lost 6 bases to trimming and J lost 8 bases, with 16 bases between them. Germline V gene lookup returns CDR1 LNHDA and CDR2 SQIVND (reference sequence). The CDR3 covers 13 residues. The CDR3 region has the DNA TGTGCCAGTAGAATTCCGGGAATAGAGGGCTACACCTTC. Its protein product is CASRIPGIEGYTF.

The gene calls are TRBV5-8 and TRBJ1-5; possible D gene TRBD1, 5 bases. Germline assignment: CDR1 SGHTS and CDR2 YDEGEE. This CDR3 spans 15 amino acids. With 5 bases removed from V and 2 bases from J, the gap between germline ends came to 14 bases. The CDR3 spells CASSSRQRGNQPQHF. Written as DNA, the CDR3 is TGTGCCAGCAGTTCCCGACAGCGGGGCAATCAGCCCCAGCATTTT. The whole variable domain, remainder taken from reference TRBV5-8 and TRBJ1-5, is EAGVTQSPTHLIKTRGQQATLRCSPISGHTSVYWYQQALGLGLQFLLWYDEGEERNRGNFPPRFSGRQFPNYSSELNVNALELEDSALYLCASSSRQRGNQPQHFGDGTRLSIL.

There are a few counts of this clone. This chain connects TRBV3-1 (or the pseudogene TRBV3-2) to TRBJ2-1, with 14 bases identical to TRBD2. After removal of 4 bases from V and 13 bases from J, the junction contained 9 bases not matched to a gene. CDR3 length: 15 amino acids. Germline assignment: CDR1 LGHDT and CDR2 YNNKEL (reference sequence). CDR3 in DNA: TGTGCCAGCAGCCGGAGTGCCGGGACTAGCGGGAGACAGTTCTTC. Translated: CASSRSAGTSGRQFF.

This clone was picked up a small number of times. This chain uses TRBV20-1 with TRBJ2-7; TRBD2 matches at 11 bases. J lost 4 bases, V lost 3 bases, and 5 bases had no gene match. The length of the CDR3 is 14 residues. CDR1 DFQATT and CDR2 SNEGSKA come from the germline V gene (reference sequence). The DNA of the CDR3 is TGCAGTGCTAGTGGGACTAGCGGCCAATACGAGCAGTACTTC. Translating gives CSASGTSGQYEQYF.

This chain connects TRBV29-1 to TRBJ2-7; D perhaps matches TRBD1 (6 bases). The germline CDR1 and CDR2 sequences are SQVTM and ANQGSEA. The germline V and J ends were trimmed by 4 bases and 1 base, with 11 bases remaining between them. The CDR3 runs 13 residues. The CDR3 DNA reads TGCAGCGTTGGGACAGAGGGATCCTACGAGCAGTACTTC. Residues: CSVGTEGSYEQYF.

The chain links TRBV5-1 to TRBJ2-7, with D perhaps TRBD1 (6 bases). Germline V gene data show CDR1 as SGHRS and CDR2 as YFSETQ. Trimming stripped 3 bases from V and 5 bases from J, with 12 bases between. This CDR3 is built from 13 residues. This chain's CDR3 is CASSSDTGHEQYF. As DNA, the CDR3 is TGCGCCAGCAGCTCAGATACAGGGCACGAGCAGTACTTC.

The CDR3 sequence is CASSLSVRVNEQFF. CDR3 nucleotide sequence: TGTGCCAGCAGTTTATCGGTCAGGGTAAATGAGCAGTTCTTC. The chain couples TRBV27 to TRBJ2-1; D may be TRBD1 (5 bases). V lost 0 bases to trimming and J lost 7 bases, with 10 bases between them. This CDR3 contains 14 residues. Germline V gene lookup returns CDR1 MNHEY and CDR2 SMNVEV (reference sequence).

The chain uses TRBV7-2 and TRBJ2-1; 9 bases fit TRBD2. The CDR3 length is 16 residues. Trimming cost V 0 bases and J 7 bases; bases outside gene matches: 7. Germline CDR1 SGHTA, CDR2 FQGNSA. The CDR3 sequence is CASSLARAGGANEQFF. CDR3 bases: TGTGCCAGCAGCTTAGCGCGGGCGGGAGGGGCGAATGAGCAGTTCTTC.

This clone has only one observation. The chain combines TRBV19 with TRBJ1-3; D unclear. The germline V gene encodes CDR1 LNHDA and CDR2 SQIVND (reference sequence). The CDR3 is 15 amino acids. The ends were cut back, 6 bases at V and 0 bases at J, with 12 bases in the middle. The CDR3 DNA follows: TGTGCCAGTAGCGACACTTTCCTCTCTGGAAACACCATATATTTT. Translating it yields CASSDTFLSGNTIYF. Full variable domain (rest looked up from reference TRBV19 and TRBJ1-3): DGGITQSPKYLFRKEGQNVTLSCEQNLNHDAMYWYRQDPGQGLRLIYYSQIVNDFQKGDIAEGYSVSREKKESFPLTVTSAQKNPTAFYLCASSDTFLSGNTIYFGEGSWLTVV.

The gene calls are TRBV4-3 and TRBJ2-2, with 10 nucleotides matching TRBD2. The CDR3 is 18 amino acids. With V trimmed by 0 bases and J by 0 bases, 4 bases remained unmatched. Germline CDR1 and CDR2: LGHNA and YSLEER. CDR3 sequence: CASSQEAGLAANTGELFF. The DNA for the CDR3 is TGCGCCAGCAGCCAAGAAGCTGGACTAGCGGCGAACACCGGGGAGCTGTTTTTT.

The chain couples TRBV29-1 to TRBJ2-1, with a weak D call TRBD2 (7 bases). The CDR3 sequence is 13 residues long. The V and J ends lost 8 bases and 8 bases respectively, with 19 bases between them. In germline, CDR1 is SQVTM, CDR2 ANQGSEA. CDR3: CSSQGLAAHEQFF. The CDR3 DNA follows: TGCAGCTCCCAGGGGCTAGCGGCCCATGAGCAGTTCTTC.

The chain has TRBV6-5 and TRBJ2-7; TRBD1 matches at 7 bases. The CDR3 extends over 14 amino acids. The trim removed 6 bases at V and 1 base at J, leaving 6 bases unmatched. Germline-derived CDR1 and CDR2 are MNHEY and SVGAGI. The CDR3 coding sequence is TGTGCCAGCAGGCCGGGACAGAGTTCCTACGAGCAGTACTTC. Residues: CASRPGQSSYEQYF.

The chain is built from TRBV27 and TRBJ1-5; TRBD1 agrees at 7 bases. The CDR3 length is 15 residues. Germline V lookup: CDR1 MNHEY, CDR2 SMNVEV (reference sequence). V was clipped by 5 bases and J by 7 bases; unmatched bases: 11. CDR3 residues: CASSPLPGQRQPQHF. DNA of the CDR3: TGTGCCAGCAGTCCCCTCCCGGGACAGCGGCAGCCCCAGCATTTT.

The chain joins TRBV7-3 to TRBJ2-1, with a possible D match to TRBD2 (5 bases). V was cut by 5 bases and J by 5 bases, with 13 bases left in between. The germline CDR1 and CDR2 sequences are SGHTA and FQGTGA. The CDR3 length is 14 residues. CDR3 in amino acids: CASSRRLAHNEQFF. CDR3 DNA: TGTGCCAGCAGCAGGAGGCTAGCCCACAATGAGCAGTTCTTC.

This chain links TRBV5-1 with TRBJ1-5; perhaps TRBD1 as D (5 bases). The V gene lost 1 base and the J gene lost 7 bases, with 12 bases spanning the gap. The CDR3 length is 14 residues. Germline CDR1 and CDR2: SGHRS and YFSETQ. This CDR3 reads CASSLSQGQQPQHF. CDR3 coding DNA: TGCGCCAGCAGCTTGTCCCAGGGCCAACAGCCCCAGCATTTT.

The gene calls are TRBV4-1 and TRBJ1-4; 7 bases align to TRBD1. With V trimmed by 1 base and J by 6 bases, 5 bases remained unmatched. The CDR3 extends over 15 amino acids. Germline V gene data show CDR1 as MGHRA and CDR2 as YSYEKL. The CDR3 sequence: CASSQATGQDEKLFF. The CDR3 nucleotides read TGCGCCAGCAGCCAAGCGACAGGGCAAGATGAAAAACTGTTTTTT.

The chain is built from TRBV19 and TRBJ2-7; D unresolved. V was shortened by 2 bases and J by 2 bases, with 13 bases between the two germline ends. The CDR3 extends over 15 amino acids. The V gene's germline CDR1 is LNHDA and CDR2 SQIVND (reference sequence). CDR3 nucleotide sequence: TGTGCCAGTAGTATAATAGCCGGTTCTACCTACGAGCAGTACTTC. Protein product: CASSIIAGSTYEQYF. The whole variable domain, filled in from reference TRBV19 and TRBJ2-7, reads DGGITQSPKYLFRKEGQNVTLSCEQNLNHDAMYWYRQDPGQGLRLIYYSQIVNDFQKGDIAEGYSVSREKKESFPLTVTSAQKNPTAFYLCASSIIAGSTYEQYFGPGTRLTVT.

The genes are TRBV5-1 and TRBJ2-7; 7 nucleotides match TRBD2. Unmatched junction bases numbered 8, after V lost 5 bases and J lost 3 bases. The CDR3 has 14 residues. Per germline, CDR1 SGHRS and CDR2 YFSETQ. Here the CDR3 reads CASRDGTNYYEQYF. CDR3 nucleotides: TGCGCCAGCAGAGACGGGACTAACTACTACGAGCAGTACTTC.

The genes are TRBV5-6 and TRBJ1-6; D is possibly TRBD1 (6 bases). The germline CDR1 and CDR2 sequences are SGHDT and YYEEEE. This CDR3 is 16 amino acids long. V lost 0 bases to trimming and J lost 8 bases, with 15 bases between them. CDR3 sequence (DNA): TGTGCCAGCAGCTTGGAAATGGGGGCCGCGGATTCACCCCTCCACTTT. It encodes CASSLEMGAADSPLHF.

The chain joins TRBV5-4 to TRBJ1-6, with 11 nucleotides matching TRBD1. This CDR3 is 15 amino acids long. With 4 bases clipped from V and 7 bases from J, the junction kept 4 bases outside the gene matches. CDR1 is SGHNT, CDR2 YYREEE, per germline (reference sequence). The CDR3 nucleotides are TGTGCCAGCAGCCTGGGGACAGGGGGAAATTCACCCCTCCACTTT. Protein sequence: CASSLGTGGNSPLHF.

V is TRBV2 and J is TRBJ1-2; TRBD1 matches at 7 bases. The V gene end was trimmed by 4 bases and the J gene end by 5 bases; junction bases not matched to a gene: 4. CDR1 is SNHLY and CDR2 is FYNNEI in the germline V gene. The CDR3 contains 13 residues. CDR3 region: CASSADRSYGYTF. The CDR3, as DNA: TGTGCCAGCAGTGCGGACAGGTCGTATGGCTACACCTTC.

The V and J genes are TRBV15 and TRBJ2-1, with TRBD2 identical over 11 bases. V dropped 2 bases and J dropped 8; count of bases not matched to a gene: 8. Germline values: CDR1 LNHNV, CDR2 YYDKDF (reference sequence). The CDR3 is 16 amino acids. CDR3 nucleotide sequence: TGTGCCACCAGCAGAACACTAGCGGGAGCGATCCATGAGCAGTTCTTC. The encoded protein is CATSRTLAGAIHEQFF.